This T cell receptor beta chain was documented in a study of T-cell memory formation after mild COVID-19 (dated by TCRdb to the early 2020s). With regard to the full study: Most TCR sequence clusters were specific to one of the two donors. In a couple of donors, T-cell clones that expanded and contracted after mild COVID-19 were followed by sequencing TCRalpha and TCRbeta repertoires longitudinally. The cohort comprised two young, previously healthy adult volunteers, one female and one male. Results the study describes overall, beyond this receptor: Clones that contracted from day 15 to 85 showed balanced CD4/CD8 phenotypes, whereas a second wave of clones that expanded from day 15 to 37 leaned towards CD4+. Contracting CD4+ clones were located mainly in the CM and EM memory subsets, whereas CD8+ clones were found to be enriched in EMRA. The study included only two mild cases, and larger cohorts that include severe cases with pre-infection samples were judged to be necessary. SARS-CoV-2 specificity of the second-wave clones peaking on day 37 was not confirmed. Some responding clones were detected in pre-infection memory, suggesting pre-existing cross-reactive memory T cells joined the SARS-CoV-2 response.

TCRdb names Illumina NovaSeq 6000 as the instrument used. cDNA libraries for TCRalpha and TCRbeta were prepared by 5'RACE using constant-segment primers, with sample barcodes and unique molecular identifiers added. Trizol reagent was used to extract RNA from every sample. The libraries were amplified in two PCR steps, and the second step added a second sample barcode and Illumina TruSeq adapters. Sequencing of libraries was performed on an Illumina NovaSeq with 2 x 150 bp paired-end reads. On the study's bioinformatics: Reads were demultiplexed and collapsed into UMI-guided consensus sequences with migec v1.2.7. With mixcr v2.1.11, UMI consensuses were aligned to TRA and TRB V and J templates and assembled into clonotypes. Expanded or contracted clonotypes were those called significant by both edgeR and NoisET, with noise models trained on biological replicates. For edgeR calls, the thresholds were a false discovery rate-adjusted p below 0.01 and a log2 fold-change of 1. As an exploratory analysis of dynamics, max-normalized trajectories of the 1000 most abundant clonotypes were examined with PCA combined with hierarchical clustering. Each responding clone was given a CD4 or CD8 phenotype based on the CD4+ and CD8+ repertoires, which had been sequenced separately. TCRdb handled the public reads itself, with Q25 trimming in fastp and clone calling in MiXCR, and kept productive beta chains. Entries are consolidated by CDR3 protein sequence, retaining the most common genes and DNA. The V and J calls, along with clone size, are taken from TCRdb and not from the paper's own processing. Within this sample are hundreds of thousands of distinct CDR3 sequences, with 20% to 25% of them counted one time only. The ten largest make up about 8.4% of the sample.

The CDR3 covers 12 residues, taking in both the cysteine and the phenylalanine. The only DNA kept is the CDR3, 36 bases in frame from the first base. The germline ends are 6 bases apart after V is trimmed by 4 bases and J by 0 bases. CDR1 and CDR2 (GTSNPN, SVGIG) derive from the germline V gene (reference sequence). This clonotype was observed a handful of times. This receptor's antigen is unknown. Base qualities are not recorded, but no much larger clone differs from it by a single base. Ficoll-Paque density gradient centrifugation was used to isolate PBMCs. Sample: PBMCs or a T cell subset sorted from them (not recorded which). The rearrangement joined TRBV30 to TRBJ1-1; confidence is insufficient to name the D gene. The clonotype originates from an adult woman who had mild COVID-19 (a few samples of this study predate the infection). The sample titles of this study are shuffled in the database, so cell type and time point are left out; the donor was told from shared clones. This receptor carries the CDR3 CAWTRLNTEAFF. Read as DNA, the sequence is TGTGCCTGGACGAGATTGAACACTGAAGCTTTCTTT. This CDR3, with the reference TRBV30 and TRBJ1-1 proteins standing in past its ends, gives the full variable domain SQTIHQWPATLVQPVGSPLSLECTVEGTSNPNLYWYRQAAGRGLQLLFYSVGIGQISSEVPQNLSASRPQDRQFILSSKKLLLSDSGFYLCAWTRLNTEAFFGQGTRLTVV.